Following are 22 T cell receptor beta chains from one sample sequenced in a study of blood T cell repertoires in COVID-19. Libraries were prepared by immunoSEQ multiplex PCR; TCRdb keeps only in-frame clonotypes and omits some of them. This sample carries a few hundred thousand clones, around 82% of them seen once, and the ten largest clones take 4.3%. The sample consisted of PBMCs or T cells enriched from blood (not recorded which). The receptors were gathered from a man younger than 45 with acute COVID-19.

The genes are TRBV12-3 or TRBV12-4 and TRBJ2-3, with D perhaps matching TRBD2 (5 bases). Trimming stripped 6 bases from V and 9 bases from J, with 13 bases between. This CDR3 has 12 residues. The CDR3 nucleotides read TGTGCCAGCAGCAAGGAGGCCCGGACGCAGTATTTT. Protein: CASSKEARTQYF.

Only one count was recorded for this clone. The chain recombines TRBV3-1 (or the pseudogene TRBV3-2) with TRBJ1-2; no clear D. Per germline, CDR1 LGHDT and CDR2 YNNKEL (reference sequence). The CDR3 covers 16 residues. V gave up 3 bases and J gave up 3 bases, with 17 bases separating them. CDR3 DNA: TGTGCCAGCAGCCAGTCACCCTGGGAGGGCCACTATGGCTACACCTTC. As protein: CASSQSPWEGHYGYTF.

The chain employs TRBV5-5 and TRBJ2-7; tentative D call: TRBD2 (6 bases). There are 14 residues in the CDR3. The germline V gene has CDR1 SGHKS and CDR2 YYEKEE (reference sequence). V lost 5 bases and J 2 bases, leaving 14 bases between the germline ends. For the CDR3, the DNA is TGTGCCAGCAGTTCGGACTACTACCCCTACGAGCAGTACTTC. It encodes CASSSDYYPYEQYF.

The chain joins TRBV19 to TRBJ1-5; TRBD1 agrees at 8 bases. The CDR3 is 15 amino acids. Trimming cost V 9 bases and J 0 bases; bases outside gene matches: 7. Germline CDR1 and CDR2: LNHDA and SQIVND (reference sequence). CDR3 amino acids: CASWDRRNSNQPQHF. The CDR3, as DNA: TGTGCCAGCTGGGACAGGAGGAATAGCAATCAGCCCCAGCATTTT.

The chain has TRBV5-1 and TRBJ2-1; 9 bases are shared with TRBD2. Germline V gene data show CDR1 as SGHRS and CDR2 as YFSETQ. The CDR3 length is 16 residues. The V segment lost 4 bases and the J segment 4 bases; nucleotides outside the gene matches: 9. CDR3 amino acids: CASSDLSGGMYNEQFF. In DNA, the CDR3 is TGCGCCAGCAGCGACCTTAGCGGGGGCATGTACAATGAGCAGTTCTTC.

The chain uses TRBV5-1 and TRBJ2-7; maybe TRBD2 (6 bases). The CDR3 covers 14 residues. Germline CDR1 SGHRS, CDR2 YFSETQ. Deletions cut 4 bases from V and 1 base from J, with 12 bases between. CDR3 amino acids: CASSPGTQSYEQYF. DNA of the CDR3: TGCGCCAGCAGCCCCGGGACTCAATCCTACGAGCAGTACTTC.

This chain links TRBV7-2 with TRBJ1-1, with D possibly TRBD1 on 6 matching bases. The CDR3 consists of 16 residues. The germline CDR1 and CDR2 sequences are SGHTA and FQGNSA. Trimming shortened V by 1 base and J by 3 bases, and 15 bases separated the two germline ends. The CDR3 sequence is CASSLGQGFVYTEAFF. As DNA, the CDR3 is TGTGCCAGCAGCTTAGGTCAGGGGTTTGTCTACACTGAAGCTTTCTTT.

This sequence joins TRBV6-5 and TRBJ1-5; perhaps TRBD1 as D (6 bases). The germline V gene encodes CDR1 MNHEY and CDR2 SVGAGI. The V gene lost 7 bases and the J gene lost 1 base, with 11 bases spanning the gap. The CDR3 is 14 amino acids. CDR3 in DNA: TGTGCCAGCACCGGGGGGCCCAGCAATCAGCCCCAGCATTTT. Translated, it gives CASTGGPSNQPQHF.

This clone appeared a few times. The CDR3 sequence is CASSRPGLSSYEQYF. In nucleotides, the CDR3 is TGTGCCAGCAGTCGGCCGGGGTTAAGCTCCTACGAGCAGTACTTC. The genes are TRBV2 and TRBJ2-7, with a tentative D call TRBD2 (5 bases). The germline V gene encodes CDR1 SNHLY and CDR2 FYNNEI. V was cut by 5 bases and J by 0 bases, with 14 bases left in between. The CDR3 is 15 residues long. The variable domain in full, with the rest retrieved from reference TRBV2 and TRBJ2-7, is EPEVTQTPSHQVTQMGQEVILRCVPISNHLYFYWYRQILGQKVEFLVSFYNNEISEKSEIFDDQFSVERPDGSNFTLKIRSTKLEDSAMYFCASSRPGLSSYEQYFGPGTRLTVT.

The V call is TRBV6-1, the J call TRBJ2-3; 11 bases are shared with TRBD2. The V segment lost 4 bases and the J segment 6 bases; nucleotides outside the gene matches: 9. The CDR3 has 16 amino acids. Germline-derived CDR1 and CDR2 are MNHNS and SASEGT. CDR3 protein: CASSATSGGSGDTQYF. The CDR3 nucleotides are TGTGCCAGCAGTGCAACTAGCGGGGGTTCAGGGGATACGCAGTATTTT.

The chain couples TRBV30 to TRBJ1-1, with D possibly matching TRBD1 (6 bases). The CDR3 has 15 residues. Germline CDR1 is GTSNPN and CDR2 is SVGIG (reference sequence). Trimming pared 0 bases from V and 3 bases from J, leaving 14 bases between. CDR3 nucleotide sequence: TGTGCCTGGAGTGTAAGGGAGAAGGGGGACACTGAAGCTTTCTTT. This gives the protein CAWSVREKGDTEAFF.

This chain uses TRBV2 with TRBJ1-5, with D possibly being TRBD1 (5 bases). Trimming took 3 bases from V and 6 from J, leaving 12 bases between them. This CDR3 is built from 14 residues. CDR1 and CDR2 from the germline V gene are SNHLY and FYNNEI. CDR3 amino acids: CASSEGGGSQPQHF. CDR3 sequence (DNA): TGTGCCAGCAGTGAGGGCGGGGGGAGTCAGCCCCAGCATTTT.

The rearrangement joins TRBV5-1 to TRBJ2-3; possible D gene TRBD1, 6 bases. Germline lookup yields CDR1 SGHRS and CDR2 YFSETQ. Trimming stripped 2 bases from V and 0 bases from J, with 13 bases between. CDR3 size: 16 residues. This CDR3 reads CASSFLRGPSTDTQYF. CDR3 nucleotides: TGCGCCAGCAGCTTCCTCAGGGGACCAAGCACAGATACGCAGTATTTT.

This chain uses TRBV5-5 with TRBJ2-1; TRBD1 agrees at 7 bases. This CDR3 has 12 residues. With 0 bases clipped from V and 10 bases from J, the junction kept 1 base outside the gene matches. Looked up from germline, CDR1 is SGHKS and CDR2 is YYEKEE (reference sequence). The CDR3 DNA sequence: TGTGCCAGCAGCTTGGTGACAGGGGAGCAGTTCTTC. This encodes CASSLVTGEQFF.

The V gene is TRBV6-5, the J gene TRBJ2-7; a weak D match, TRBD1 (6 bases). Per the germline V gene, CDR1 is MNHEY and CDR2 is SVGAGI. The CDR3 loop spans 13 amino acids. V lost 5 bases, J lost 6 bases, and 14 bases lay in between. The CDR3 is CASSLDRLGEQYF. CDR3 DNA sequence: TGTGCCAGCAGTCTCGACAGGTTGGGCGAGCAGTACTTC.

This chain connects TRBV7-9 to TRBJ2-3; 12 bases are a match to TRBD2. The germline V gene has CDR1 SEHNR and CDR2 FQNEAQ (reference sequence). Unmatched junction bases numbered 14, after V lost 4 bases and J lost 3 bases. The CDR3 covers 19 residues. Here the CDR3 reads CASSSPGLAGGNDTDTQYF. The CDR3 DNA follows: TGTGCCAGCAGCTCACCGGGACTAGCGGGTGGGAACGATACAGATACGCAGTATTTT.

This chain joins TRBV18 and TRBJ2-5; D is undetermined. Germline assignment: CDR1 KGHSH and CDR2 LQKENI. V gave up 1 base and J gave up 5 bases, with 8 bases separating them. The CDR3 spans 13 residues. The CDR3 loop is CASSPLRGETQYF. CDR3 coding DNA: TGTGCCAGCTCACCACTGCGCGGCGAGACCCAGTACTTC.

This clone was found a few times. The chain combines TRBV6-6 with TRBJ2-2; 12 positions match TRBD1. The trim removed 5 bases at V and 4 bases at J, leaving 8 bases unmatched. Germline V lookup: CDR1 MNHNY, CDR2 SVGAGI (reference sequence). The CDR3 is 17 amino acids. For the CDR3, the DNA is TGTGCCAGCAGTCGTCCCGGGACAGGGGGCAGCACCGGGGAGCTGTTTTTT. It yields the protein CASSRPGTGGSTGELFF.

The chain employs TRBV11-2 and TRBJ2-1, with 7 bases identical to TRBD2. Germline CDR1 is SGHAT and CDR2 is FQNNGV. After removal of 0 bases from V and 7 bases from J, the junction contained 3 bases not matched to a gene. CDR3 length: 14 amino acids. This CDR3 reads CASSLELARNEQFF. CDR3 bases: TGTGCCAGCAGCTTAGAACTAGCGCGTAATGAGCAGTTCTTC.

This clone appeared a few times. A junction end diverges from the germline sequence, so it may reflect a read error. The chain has TRBV6-5 and TRBJ1-2, with D possibly being TRBD1 (5 bases). CDR3 length equals 13 residues. The germline V gene has CDR1 MNHEY and CDR2 SVGAGI. DNA for the CDR3: TGTGCCAGCAGTTACTCGTTCTTATCGGACATGTCCTTC. Its translation: CASSYSFLSDMSF.

This sequence joins TRBV10-2 and TRBJ1-1; tentative D call: TRBD1 (5 bases). Germline values: CDR1 WSHSY, CDR2 SAAADI. The CDR3 consists of 13 residues. With 6 bases removed from V and 0 bases from J, the gap between germline ends came to 8 bases. CDR3: CASRGTVNTEAFF. CDR3 DNA: TGCGCCAGCAGGGGGACTGTGAACACTGAAGCTTTCTTT.

The chain is built from TRBV20-1 and TRBJ1-5; perhaps TRBD1 as D (5 bases). CDR1 DFQATT and CDR2 SNEGSKA come from the germline V gene (reference sequence). The CDR3 runs to 14 residues. Trimming cost V 3 bases and J 0 bases, with 9 bases left between them. Written as DNA, the CDR3 is TGCAGTGCTAGTCCCAGGGATAGCAATCAGCCCCAGCATTTT. Residues: CSASPRDSNQPQHF.